This TCR beta chain was documented in a study of shared clonotypes between healthy human individuals. As concerns this clone: Its target is not known.

Study observations and caveats: Rarefaction curves obtained for sorted subsets showed sequencing incomplete despite large depth.

Profiled with immunoSEQ multiplex PCR; TCRdb holds only in-frame clones, not every one. This table holds over a million clones, 75% to 80% found once. V lost 3 bases to trimming and J lost 5 bases; unmatched junction nucleotides: 5. The CDR3 is 14 residues long. Germline V lookup: CDR1 SGHRS, CDR2 YFSETQ. Sequencing was done on a sample of memory CD4+ T cells from PBMCs. Subset specified: CD45RA-negative fraction. The V and J genes are TRBV5-1 and TRBJ1-1, with TRBD1 matching over 9 bases. This clonotype was obtained from a man between 18 and 29 years old in good health. Some clones in this sample may be carry-over from other donors' samples. Here the CDR3 reads CASSSGQGLTEAFF. In DNA form, the CDR3 reads TGCGCCAGCAGCTCGGGACAGGGATTAACTGAAGCTTTCTTT.